The clone carrying this T cell receptor beta chain turned up a few times. Antigen unknown. The data derive from a study of cytomegalovirus exposure and HLA in healthy donors. Looking at the study overall: Researchers previously reported finding 117 million unique TCR beta sequences from roughly 170 million T cells.

From germline, CDR1 is MNHNY and CDR2 SVGAGI (reference sequence). V was cut by 0 bases and J by 4 bases, with 12 bases left in between. The CDR3 totals 15 residues. Researchers ran the PCR with 60 Vbeta and 13 Jbeta primers. Assay: immunoSEQ multiplex PCR; the TCRdb copy retains only in-frame clones and omits some. The sample contains about 120,000 clones, roughly 76% of which appear only once. Study outcomes and limitations: Later on, analysis showed that most CMV-associated TCR beta chains appeared to be HLA-restricted. What a later analysis showed was that several of the most significant clusters appeared linked to common viral pathogens.

The chain employs TRBV6-6 and TRBJ2-5, with D uncertain. Source material: PBMCs. This clonotype was obtained from a middle-aged woman in good health and CMV-seropositive. The CDR3: CASSYSGVGGETQYF. The CDR3 nucleotides read TGTGCCAGCAGTTACTCAGGAGTAGGTGGAGAGACCCAGTACTTC.